Shown below are 28 T cell receptor beta chains from a single sample sequenced in a study of shared clonotypes between healthy human individuals. Method: immunoSEQ multiplex PCR; TCRdb's copy keeps in-frame clones and lacks some. Here the sample spans around 600,000 clones, roughly 95% being singletons. Positive CCR7 selection of CD45RO-negative cells yielded the naive CD8 cells, and terminally differentiated effector memory CD45RA+ cells were excluded. Sequenced: naive CD8+ T cells sorted from blood. These receptors came from a woman in her 30s in good health.

The CDR3 is CASSATSLEQFF. The CDR3 DNA follows: TGTGCCAGCAGTGCGACTAGCCTCGAGCAGTTCTTC. The chain has TRBV27 and TRBJ2-1; 7 positions agree with TRBD2. With 5 bases clipped from V and 10 bases from J, the junction kept 5 bases outside the gene matches. There are 12 residues in the CDR3. The germline V gene has CDR1 MNHEY and CDR2 SMNVEV (reference sequence).

The V gene is TRBV4-1, the J gene TRBJ2-2; tentatively, D is TRBD1 or TRBD2 (5 bases each). Germline V gene data show CDR1 as MGHRA and CDR2 as YSYEKL. Deletions cut 1 base from V and 1 base from J, with 16 bases between. This CDR3 comprises 18 residues. CDR3 residues: CASSQGRRGRENTGELFF. The CDR3 DNA reads as TGCGCCAGCAGCCAAGGAAGACGGGGACGAGAGAACACCGGGGAGCTGTTTTTT.

The chain links TRBV10-2 to TRBJ2-7; TRBD1 matches 7 bases. Germline CDR1 is WSHSY and CDR2 is SAAADI. The CDR3 runs 15 residues. With V trimmed by 2 bases and J by 3 bases, 7 bases remained unmatched. CDR3 protein: CASSEPRSGGYEQYF. CDR3 coding DNA: TGCGCCAGCAGTGAGCCACGTTCAGGGGGCTACGAGCAGTACTTC.

In its sample, this clone was seen once. V gene TRBV28 combines with J gene TRBJ2-7; D is perhaps TRBD1 or TRBD2 (5 bases each). CDR1 is MDHEN, CDR2 SYDVKM, per germline. V lost 4 bases to trimming and J lost 3 bases, with 22 bases between them. The CDR3 consists of 17 residues. This CDR3 reads CASSWAPGGVDGYEQYF. The CDR3 bases are TGTGCCAGCAGTTGGGCCCCTGGGGGAGTGGATGGCTACGAGCAGTACTTC.

V usage is TRBV11-2 and J usage is TRBJ2-5, with a possible D match to TRBD2 (6 bases). This CDR3 spans 14 amino acids. Trimming stripped 8 bases from V and 4 bases from J, with 17 bases between. Germline CDR1 SGHAT, CDR2 FQNNGV. The CDR3 sequence: CASRSPGGPETQYF. CDR3 in DNA: TGTGCCAGCCGGTCGCCTGGAGGGCCAGAGACCCAGTACTTC.

Only one count was recorded for this clone. V usage is TRBV15 and J usage is TRBJ1-1; no reliable D call. The CDR3 spans 12 residues. V dropped 6 bases and J dropped 4 bases, with 9 bases sitting between them. Germline CDR1 is LNHNV and CDR2 is YYDKDF (reference sequence). The DNA for the CDR3 is TGTGCCACCAGTCCTACCGGCACTGAAGCTTTCTTT. Its translation: CATSPTGTEAFF.

With regard to this clone: Other DNA sequences in this sample translate to the same CDR3. This chain uses TRBV5-6 with TRBJ2-7; D is unresolved. V lost 2 bases, J lost 3 bases, and 6 bases lay in between. There are 12 residues in the CDR3. Per germline, CDR1 SGHDT and CDR2 YYEEEE. The CDR3 bases are TGTGCCAGCAGCTTCGGCGGCTACGAGCAGTACTTC. Translated, it gives CASSFGGYEQYF.

The chain joins TRBV4-2 to TRBJ2-3, with D perhaps TRBD2 (5 bases). Trimming removed 1 base at V and 1 base at J, with 9 bases between. Germline loops: CDR1 LGHNA, CDR2 YNFKEQ. The CDR3 has 15 amino acids. The CDR3 reads CASSQVLAGTDTQYF. The CDR3 coding sequence is TGTGCCAGCAGCCAAGTCCTAGCTGGCACAGATACGCAGTATTTT.

V is TRBV5-1 and J is TRBJ1-1, with D possibly TRBD1 on 5 matching bases. The CDR3 consists of 15 residues. Trimming stripped 0 bases from V and 1 base from J, with 10 bases between. Germline loops: CDR1 SGHRS, CDR2 YFSETQ. This CDR3 reads CASSLATDENTEAFF. CDR3 nucleotides: TGCGCCAGCAGCTTGGCGACAGATGAGAACACTGAAGCTTTCTTT.

The rearrangement links TRBV14 to TRBJ2-3, with D perhaps being TRBD1 or TRBD2 (5 bases each). V was shortened by 10 bases and J by 6 bases, with 14 bases between the two germline ends. Germline CDR1 reads SGHDN; CDR2 reads FVKESK. This CDR3 is built from 12 residues. The CDR3 region is CATGAFPDTQYF. The CDR3 nucleotides read TGTGCCACCGGGGCCTTCCCCGATACGCAGTATTTT.

In its sample, this clone was seen once. The chain couples TRBV27 to TRBJ1-2, with D hard to call. The V end was cut by 1 base, the J end by 3 bases, with 12 bases between. This CDR3 is 15 amino acids long. Germline V gene lookup returns CDR1 MNHEY and CDR2 SMNVEV (reference sequence). The DNA of the CDR3 is TGTGCCAGCAGTTTATTAGGTAACGGTCACTATGGCTACACCTTC. Its translation: CASSLLGNGHYGYTF.

The genes are TRBV28 and TRBJ2-1; maybe TRBD1 (6 bases). Germline CDR1 MDHEN, CDR2 SYDVKM. V was pared by 3 bases and J by 8 bases, with 14 bases between. This CDR3 spans 14 amino acids. The CDR3 DNA follows: TGTGCCAGCAGTTTGGGGGACAATTTAGATGAGCAGTTCTTC. Translating it yields CASSLGDNLDEQFF. Supplemented by reference TRBV28 and TRBJ2-1, the full variable domain reads DVKVTQSSRYLVKRTGEKVFLECVQDMDHENMFWYRQDPGLGLRLIYFSYDVKMKEKGDIPEGYSVSREKKERFSLILESASTNQTSMYLCASSLGDNLDEQFFGPGTRLTVL.

The chain joins TRBV27 to TRBJ2-7; 12 bases are a match to TRBD2. Germline CDR1 reads MNHEY; CDR2 reads SMNVEV (reference sequence). The CDR3 totals 16 residues. The V segment lost 2 bases and the J segment 0 bases; nucleotides outside the gene matches: 2. CDR3 bases: TGTGCCAGCAGTTTAGGACTAGCGGGGAACTCCTACGAGCAGTACTTC. The encoded protein is CASSLGLAGNSYEQYF.

V is TRBV15 and J is TRBJ2-1; the D gene is possibly TRBD2 (5 bases). Germline-derived CDR1 and CDR2 are LNHNV and YYDKDF (reference sequence). With 5 bases removed from V and 7 bases from J, the gap between germline ends came to 15 bases. The CDR3 contains 14 residues. The CDR3 is CATSHGRGRNEQFF. The CDR3 DNA reads TGTGCCACCAGCCATGGTCGTGGGAGAAATGAGCAGTTCTTC.

CDR3 in amino acids: CASSQTSGRYSYEQYF. The DNA for the CDR3 is TGTGCCAGCAGCCAGACTAGCGGGAGGTACTCCTACGAGCAGTACTTC. The chain combines TRBV28 with TRBJ2-7; 13 bases line up with TRBD2. The V and J ends lost 6 bases and 0 bases, in that order; junction bases with no gene match: 5. The length of the CDR3 is 16 residues. Germline V gene sequence: CDR1 MDHEN, CDR2 SYDVKM.

The V call is TRBV11-2, the J call TRBJ2-5, with D possibly TRBD1 on 5 matching bases. The DNA end favors TRBJ2-7, so the J call may be wrong. CDR1 and CDR2 (germline): SGHAT, FQNNGV. The CDR3 runs to 13 residues. The CDR3 nucleotides are TGTGCCAGCAGCCCAGACAGATACTACGAGCAGTACTTC. Translated, it gives CASSPDRYYEQYF.

This sequence joins TRBV4-1 and TRBJ2-5; TRBD2 matches at 7 bases. The J call is uncertain, as TRBJ2-7 better fits the DNA end. CDR3 length: 13 amino acids. The germline CDR1 and CDR2 sequences are MGHRA and YSYEKL. The CDR3 loop is CASSERDTYEQYF. The CDR3 DNA is TGCGCCAGCAGCGAGCGGGATACCTACGAGCAGTACTTC.

V gene TRBV25-1 combines with J gene TRBJ1-1, with D possibly TRBD1 on 5 matching bases. CDR1 is MGHDK and CDR2 is SYGVNS in the germline V gene. The CDR3 has 15 amino acids. Trimming left V 6 bases short and J 0 bases short, with 14 bases between. Here the CDR3 reads CASRGTTRMNTEAFF. The CDR3 region has the DNA TGTGCCAGCAGGGGGACCACCAGAATGAACACTGAAGCTTTCTTT.

The gene calls are TRBV2 and TRBJ1-2; perhaps TRBD1 as D (5 bases). The CDR3 contains 18 residues. V was cut by 6 bases and J by 2 bases, with 25 bases left in between. Germline V gene lookup returns CDR1 SNHLY and CDR2 FYNNEI. This CDR3 is CASRLGPNQDRINYGYTF. CDR3 coding DNA: TGTGCCAGCAGACTCGGACCGAACCAAGACAGAATAAACTATGGCTACACCTTC.

This clone was counted a single time. The chain has TRBV7-2 and TRBJ2-7, with 7 bases identical to TRBD2. With 4 bases clipped from V and 3 bases from J, the junction kept 6 bases outside the gene matches. The CDR3 runs to 14 residues. CDR1 SGHTA and CDR2 FQGNSA come from the germline V gene. The CDR3 sequence is CASSSTSGIYEQYF. The CDR3 DNA reads as TGTGCCAGCAGCTCCACCAGCGGGATCTACGAGCAGTACTTC.

The chain joins TRBV4-2 to TRBJ2-1; 12 bases fit TRBD2. After removal of 2 bases from V and 4 bases from J, the junction contained 3 bases not matched to a gene. This CDR3 has 16 amino acids. Per the germline V gene, CDR1 is LGHNA and CDR2 is YNFKEQ. This CDR3 is CASSQWTSGKYNEQFF. The CDR3 DNA reads as TGTGCCAGCAGCCAATGGACTAGCGGGAAGTACAATGAGCAGTTCTTC.

Here the CDR3 DNA reads TGTGCCTGGAGTAGGGCAGAAAGCTCTAACTATGGCTACACCTTC. Protein product: CAWSRAESSNYGYTF. The gene calls are TRBV30 and TRBJ1-2; D is ambiguous. Germline V CDR1 and CDR2: GTSNPN, SVGIG (reference sequence). The V end lost 2 bases, the J end lost 0 bases, and 13 bases lay between the germline ends. The CDR3 sequence is 15 residues long.

The V and J genes are TRBV13 and TRBJ1-4, with unresolved D. Germline V gives CDR1 PRHDT, CDR2 FYEKMQ (reference sequence). The CDR3 sequence is 16 residues long. V was pared by 0 bases and J by 2 bases, with 10 bases between. The CDR3 loop reads CASSLGRVQTNEKLFF. The CDR3 DNA reads TGTGCCAGCAGCTTAGGCCGCGTACAGACTAATGAAAAACTGTTTTTT.

This clone was counted once. The gene calls are TRBV19 and TRBJ2-7; tentatively, D is TRBD1 or TRBD2 (5 bases each). The CDR3 extends over 14 amino acids. Germline lookup yields CDR1 LNHDA and CDR2 SQIVND (reference sequence). Trimming removed 6 bases at V and 8 bases at J, with 20 bases between. The CDR3 DNA is TGTGCCAGTAGCCCGGGACGGGATATTAAAAAGCAGTACTTC. As protein: CASSPGRDIKKQYF. The full variable domain, its missing parts supplied by reference TRBV19 and TRBJ2-7, is DGGITQSPKYLFRKEGQNVTLSCEQNLNHDAMYWYRQDPGQGLRLIYYSQIVNDFQKGDIAEGYSVSREKKESFPLTVTSAQKNPTAFYLCASSPGRDIKKQYFGPGTRLTVT.

The chain is built from TRBV30 and TRBJ2-7, with D tentatively TRBD2 (5 bases). Germline CDR1 and CDR2: GTSNPN and SVGIG (reference sequence). The CDR3 is made up of 13 amino acids. V shed 2 bases and J shed 5 bases, with 13 bases lying between them. The CDR3 nucleotides are TGTGCCTGGAGTTCCACTAGTCTCCACGAGCAGTACTTC. It is translated as CAWSSTSLHEQYF. The full variable domain, completed using reference TRBV30 and TRBJ2-7, is SQTIHQWPATLVQPVGSPLSLECTVEGTSNPNLYWYRQAAGRGLQLLFYSVGIGQISSEVPQNLSASRPQDRQFILSSKKLLLSDSGFYLCAWSSTSLHEQYFGPGTRLTVT.

This sequence joins TRBV29-1 and TRBJ1-1; D not resolved. Trimming took off 7 bases at V and 7 bases at J, with 13 bases between the two ends. The CDR3 totals 11 residues. The germline V gene has CDR1 SQVTM and CDR2 ANQGSEA. The DNA for the CDR3 is TGCAGCGAGACCAGGAACGGTGAAGCTTTCTTT. It codes for CSETRNGEAFF.

The rearrangement links TRBV6-6 to TRBJ2-1; D is possibly TRBD2 (6 bases). Germline CDR1 reads MNHNY; CDR2 reads SVGAGI (reference sequence). The CDR3 loop spans 15 amino acids. The ends were cut back, 0 bases at V and 5 bases at J, with 11 bases in the middle. The CDR3 nucleotides are TGTGCCAGCAGTTACTCGACTAGAATTGACAATGAGCAGTTCTTC. Amino acids: CASSYSTRIDNEQFF.

CDR3 DNA sequence: TGTGTCAGAAGCTTAGTTGGGGACAGGGCCTTTATTTCCTACGAGCAGTACTTC. Amino acids: CVRSLVGDRAFISYEQYF. The chain carries TRBV7-5 and TRBJ2-7; the D call in the table, TRBD1, was not verified against the DNA. TRBV7-5 constitutes a pseudogene. CDR3 length: 18 residues.